This T cell receptor beta chain was recorded in a study of T cells in Graves' hyperthyroidism and ophthalmopathy. Overall study context: Sampling of peripheral blood happened at initial diagnosis, prior to any treatment.

The study, taken as a whole, reports: In simple terms, a model built on 13 V-J features told ophthalmopathy apart from stable hyperthyroidism.

This sample holds PBMCs from roughly 10 ml fresh peripheral blood. Details on this clonotype: Antigen: not known.

Trimming stripped 6 bases from V and 6 bases from J, with 14 bases between. The germline CDR1 and CDR2 sequences are SQVTM and ANQGSEA. The CDR3 covers 12 residues. Amplified TCR beta CDR3 regions derived from RNA transcripts. Primed by the HTBI set, a first-round RT-PCR was run on the TCR CDR3. TCRdb analysed the multiplex PCR reads with MiXCR anew, one entry per CDR3 protein. The sample consists of over 700,000 distinct CDR3 sequences, under 45% of them appearing once. The source material was blood. The chain recombines TRBV29-1 with TRBJ1-1; weak D call: TRBD1 (6 bases). The sequence was obtained from a woman aged 40 to 50 with Graves' hyperthyroidism. CDR3 in amino acids: CSVTSGAAEAFF. As DNA, the CDR3 is TGCAGCGTCACATCAGGGGCCGCTGAAGCTTTCTTT.